The 26 T cell receptor beta chains presented below share a single source sample, sequenced in a study of blood T cell repertoires in COVID-19. Assay used: immunoSEQ multiplex PCR; TCRdb lists only in-frame clones, some missing. The profile shows 80,000 or so clones, around 80% of them singletons. Sequenced input: peripheral blood. The origin of the receptors is an elderly man with acute or convalescent COVID-19.

V and J are TRBV5-1 and TRBJ1-2; maybe TRBD1 (5 bases). With 5 bases removed from V and 7 bases from J, the gap between germline ends came to 18 bases. CDR1 and CDR2 (germline): SGHRS, YFSETQ. The CDR3 runs to 14 residues. CDR3 nucleotide sequence: TGCGCCAGCAGTTTTGACAGTGTTGTCTCTGGCTACACCTTC. As protein: CASSFDSVVSGYTF. The full variable domain, with the rest looked up from reference TRBV5-1 and TRBJ1-2, is KAGVTQTPRYLIKTRGQQVTLSCSPISGHRSVSWYQQTPGQGLQFLFEYFSETQRNKGNFPGRFSGRQFSNSRSEMNVSTLELGDSALYLCASSFDSVVSGYTFGSGTRLTVV.

The rearrangement joins TRBV18 to TRBJ1-5; 8 bases are shared with TRBD1. The junction had 2 bases not matched to a gene; V was cut back by 2 bases and J by 2 bases. The germline CDR1 and CDR2 sequences are KGHSH and LQKENI. CDR3 size: 15 residues. The CDR3 coding sequence is TGTGCCAGCTCACCATCGACAGGGGGCAATCAGCCCCAGCATTTT. Protein: CASSPSTGGNQPQHF.

This clone was counted a few times. The chain uses TRBV4-2 and TRBJ2-5; 12 bases match TRBD2. The germline V gene encodes CDR1 LGHNA and CDR2 YNFKEQ. The CDR3 totals 16 residues. V dropped 3 bases and J dropped 5; count of bases not matched to a gene: 7. The CDR3 reads CASSQDPSGGAETQYF. In nucleotides, the CDR3 is TGTGCCAGCAGCCAGGACCCTAGCGGGGGGGCGGAGACCCAGTACTTC.

This clone was found once. The J gene is TRBJ2-3, the V gene TRBV19; maybe TRBD2 (7 bases). V was trimmed by 7 bases and J by 4 bases, leaving 12 bases between them. Germline V gene data show CDR1 as LNHDA and CDR2 as SQIVND (reference sequence). CDR3 size: 13 residues. Here the CDR3 DNA reads TGTGCCAGTAAGGGGGGGAACGCAGATACGCAGTATTTT. Translated, it gives CASKGGNADTQYF.

This chain joins TRBV5-1 and TRBJ2-7; possibly TRBD1 for D (5 bases). The CDR3 has 14 amino acids. The V gene lost 4 bases and the J gene lost 5 bases, with 16 bases spanning the gap. The germline gives CDR1 SGHRS, CDR2 YFSETQ. The CDR3 DNA follows: TGCGCCAGCAGCATAGGGGCGCAAGGGGACGAGCAGTACTTC. It specifies CASSIGAQGDEQYF.

This chain's CDR3 is CASSLSGVQETQYF. CDR3 DNA: TGTGCCAGCAGCTTGAGCGGGGTCCAAGAGACCCAGTACTTC. The chain employs TRBV7-9 and TRBJ2-5, with 7 bases fitting TRBD2. Trimming cost V 3 bases and J 1 base; bases outside gene matches: 2. Germline lookup yields CDR1 SEHNR and CDR2 FQNEAQ (reference sequence). The CDR3 length is 14 residues.

The CDR3 reads CASSLVRGTPNTGELFF. CDR3 in DNA: TGTGCCAGCAGCTTAGTGAGGGGGACCCCGAACACCGGGGAGCTGTTTTTT. The J gene is TRBJ2-2, the V gene TRBV13; the D gene is possibly TRBD1 (6 bases). Trimming cost V 1 base and J 0 bases, with 12 bases left between them. Germline CDR1 is PRHDT and CDR2 is FYEKMQ (reference sequence). The CDR3 is made up of 17 amino acids.

This clone came up once. The rearrangement uses TRBV6-2 or TRBV6-3 and TRBJ2-3, with TRBD2 identical over 7 bases. V trimming: 2 bases; J trimming: 0 bases; junction bases outside the gene matches: 8. Germline V CDR1 and CDR2: MNHEY, SVGEGT. This CDR3 comprises 17 residues. The CDR3 reads CASSYLLGAGSTDTQYF. The CDR3 DNA is TGTGCCAGCAGTTACCTCCTAGGAGCGGGGAGCACAGATACGCAGTATTTT.

V is TRBV6-1 and J is TRBJ1-2, with a weak D call TRBD1 (6 bases). The CDR3 sequence is 14 residues long. Trimming took 1 base from V and 4 from J, leaving 10 bases between them. The germline V gene has CDR1 MNHNS and CDR2 SASEGT. CDR3 DNA sequence: TGTGCCAGCAGTGAAGTGAGGGGGAGCTATGGCTACACCTTC. Amino acids: CASSEVRGSYGYTF.

The chain has TRBV12-5 and TRBJ1-5, with a weak D call TRBD1 (6 bases). Germline V gives CDR1 LGHNT, CDR2 FRNRAP. The CDR3 covers 16 residues. V was cut by 2 bases and J by 1 base, with 12 bases left in between. The CDR3 is CASGLPSRGSNQPQHF. CDR3 bases: TGTGCTAGTGGTTTGCCGTCGAGGGGGAGCAATCAGCCCCAGCATTTT.

This clone was seen only once. The chain couples TRBV18 to TRBJ1-4; 9 positions match TRBD1. This CDR3 has 15 amino acids. Looked up from germline, CDR1 is KGHSH and CDR2 is LQKENI. The ends lost 6 bases at V and 4 bases at J; junction bases unmatched: 6. The CDR3 here is CASSPNRGRNEKLFF. CDR3 coding DNA: TGTGCCAGCTCCCCAAACAGGGGGCGTAATGAAAAACTGTTTTTT.

Comment on this clone: This specimen includes other DNA sequences encoding the same CDR3. V gene TRBV4-1 combines with J gene TRBJ2-6; D not certain. The V end was cut by 2 bases, the J end by 1 base, with 9 bases between. This CDR3 contains 16 residues. CDR1 and CDR2 (germline): MGHRA, YSYEKL. As DNA, the CDR3 is TGCGCCAGCAGCCAACCCTCAGGTTCTGGGGCCAACGTCCTGACTTTC. Protein product: CASSQPSGSGANVLTF.

This CDR3 reads CASSEGSLGGTEAFF. CDR3 DNA: TGTGCCAGCAGTGAAGGGAGTTTGGGGGGCACTGAAGCTTTCTTT. The rearrangement links TRBV2 to TRBJ1-1; perhaps TRBD1 as D (5 bases). The CDR3 has 15 residues. Germline CDR1 and CDR2: SNHLY and FYNNEI. V lost 1 base and J lost 4, with 13 bases in between.

This rearrangement joins TRBV19 to TRBJ2-7; 8 nucleotides agree with TRBD1. There are 13 residues in the CDR3. Trimming removed 2 bases from V and 6 bases from J; junction bases left unmatched: 3. Germline V CDR1 and CDR2: LNHDA, SQIVND (reference sequence). Written as DNA, the CDR3 is TGTGCCAGTAGTATAAGGACAGGGCGCGAGCAGTACTTC. Its translation: CASSIRTGREQYF.

This chain connects TRBV18 to TRBJ2-2; tentative D call: TRBD2 (6 bases). The CDR3 contains 13 residues. V lost 8 bases, J lost 1 base, and 8 bases lay in between. Germline CDR1 and CDR2: KGHSH and LQKENI. The DNA for the CDR3 is TGTGCCAGCGGGGGACTGAACACCGGGGAGCTGTTTTTT. Encoded protein: CASGGLNTGELFF.

The chain couples TRBV4-1 to TRBJ1-2; 9 bases are a match to TRBD1. CDR1 is MGHRA, CDR2 YSYEKL, per germline. CDR3 length: 14 amino acids. The V and J ends lost 3 bases and 6 bases, in that order; junction bases with no gene match: 5. The CDR3 DNA reads as TGCGCCAGCAGCCAGGGGACAGGGTTGAATGGCTACACCTTC. Translation gives CASSQGTGLNGYTF.

The V gene is TRBV19, the J gene TRBJ1-1; TRBD1 agrees at 7 bases. The CDR3 sequence is 15 residues long. V shed 9 bases and J 3 bases; nucleotides not matched to a gene: 13. Germline lookup yields CDR1 LNHDA and CDR2 SQIVND (reference sequence). Written as DNA, the CDR3 is TGTGCCAGCTCACTACAGGGGTCGAGGGACACTGAAGCTTTCTTT. Protein product: CASSLQGSRDTEAFF.

The chain recombines TRBV5-1 with TRBJ1-2; no firm D call. Germline loops: CDR1 SGHRS, CDR2 YFSETQ. The CDR3 consists of 13 residues. V was trimmed by 1 base and J by 5 bases, leaving 9 bases between them. The CDR3 spells CASSLTTTYGYTF. CDR3 coding DNA: TGCGCCAGCAGCTTGACGACAACTTATGGCTACACCTTC.

This rearrangement joins TRBV29-1 to TRBJ1-4; perhaps TRBD1 as D (6 bases). The length of the CDR3 is 13 residues. V was pared by 6 bases and J by 5 bases, with 13 bases between. Germline loops: CDR1 SQVTM, CDR2 ANQGSEA. The chain's CDR3 is CSVGGRPNEKLFF. CDR3 DNA sequence: TGCAGCGTGGGGGGGCGGCCAAATGAAAAACTGTTTTTT.

The rearrangement links TRBV7-2 to TRBJ2-4; D is perhaps TRBD2 (5 bases). The germline CDR1 and CDR2 sequences are SGHTA and FQGNSA. Trimming removed 8 bases at V and 7 bases at J, with 12 bases between. The CDR3 extends over 12 amino acids. CDR3 amino acids: CASRRGQNIQYF. In DNA form, the CDR3 reads TGTGCCAGCCGGCGAGGGCAGAACATTCAGTACTTC.

This rearrangement joins TRBV27 to TRBJ1-6; tentatively, D is TRBD1 (6 bases). There are 15 residues in the CDR3. V lost 7 bases, J lost 6 bases, and 16 bases lay in between. CDR1 and CDR2 from the germline V gene are MNHEY and SMNVEV (reference sequence). The CDR3, as DNA: TGTGCCAGCAAGCGGGGGCTGGCAGCTAATTCACCCCTCCACTTT. Residues: CASKRGLAANSPLHF.

The chain carries TRBV19 and TRBJ2-5; tentative D call: TRBD2 (6 bases). This CDR3 spans 14 amino acids. The germline gives CDR1 LNHDA, CDR2 SQIVND (reference sequence). With 4 bases removed from V and 2 bases from J, the gap between germline ends came to 11 bases. CDR3 bases: TGTGCCAGTAGTACAAATGGAGGGCAAGAGACCCAGTACTTC. Protein sequence: CASSTNGGQETQYF.

The chain is built from TRBV6-6 and TRBJ2-7; a weak D match, TRBD1 (6 bases). Germline CDR1 MNHNY, CDR2 SVGAGI (reference sequence). Trimming removed 9 bases at V and 0 bases at J, with 21 bases between. This CDR3 is 16 amino acids long. CDR3 sequence reads: CASLPGHTGTSYEQYF. In DNA, the CDR3 is TGTGCCAGTCTACCGGGACACACGGGAACCTCCTACGAGCAGTACTTC.

The CDR3 DNA follows: TGTGCCTTGTCAGTCGATCGGGGGGCCTATGGCTACACCTTC. This codes for CALSVDRGAYGYTF. The chain has TRBV6-5 and TRBJ1-2; perhaps TRBD1 as D (6 bases). From germline, CDR1 is MNHEY and CDR2 SVGAGI. The CDR3 runs to 14 residues. The V gene lost 11 bases and the J gene lost 4 bases, with 20 bases spanning the gap.

This rearrangement joins TRBV6-5 to TRBJ2-3, with TRBD2 identical over 8 bases. Per germline, CDR1 MNHEY and CDR2 SVGAGI. J gave up 9 bases and V 6 bases, and 5 bases lay outside the gene matches. This CDR3 is 12 amino acids long. CDR3 amino acids: CASSGGAGTQYF. The CDR3 DNA sequence: TGTGCCAGCAGCGGGGGGGCCGGGACGCAGTATTTT.

The chain joins TRBV15 to TRBJ1-4, with 8 nucleotides matching TRBD1. Germline V lookup: CDR1 LNHNV, CDR2 YYDKDF (reference sequence). The CDR3 length is 16 residues. The J segment lost 7 bases and the V segment lost 0 bases, leaving 7 bases of the junction unmatched. CDR3 in amino acids: CATSREKTGVSEKLFF. The DNA of the CDR3 is TGTGCCACCAGCAGAGAGAAGACAGGGGTGTCTGAAAAACTGTTTTTT.